The rows below give T cell receptor beta chains drawn from one sample of a study of CD8 T cells in ankylosing spondylitis. In TCRdb, the 5' RACE reads were re-called with MiXCR into one record per CDR3 protein. The top ten hold about 19% of the sample, which has some 39,000 distinct CDR3 sequences, approximately 10% seen once. The specimen sequenced was synovial fluid, either unsorted or a sorted T cell fraction (not recorded which). These receptor sequences come from a male donor with ankylosing spondylitis. CDR3s include the opening cysteine and the closing phenylalanine or tryptophan. The D gene is left open where the match is weak. Not every row has a clone size; where given, it reads once, few, many or a size class.

clone size: medium-sized; V gene: TRBV19; D gene: TRBD2; J gene: TRBJ2-1; CDR3 protein: CASSHGGGLEQFF; CDR3 DNA: TGTGCCAGTAGCCATGGCGGGGGACTAGAGCAGTTCTTC
clone size: NA; V gene: TRBV27; D gene: NA; J gene: TRBJ2-1; CDR3 protein: CASSYGLSRYNEQFF; CDR3 DNA: TGTGCCAGCAGTTACGGCCTCAGCCGTTACAATGAGCAGTTCTTC
clone size: NA; V gene: TRBV3-1; D gene: NA; J gene: TRBJ2-4; CDR3 protein: CASSQERDKFFF; CDR3 DNA: TGTGCCAGCAGCCAAGAACGGGACAAATTCTTCTTC
clone size: NA; V gene: TRBV28; D gene: TRBD1; J gene: TRBJ2-1; CDR3 protein: CASRSGQGSYNEQFF; CDR3 DNA: TGTGCCAGCAGGTCTGGACAGGGGTCCTACAATGAGCAGTTCTTC
clone size: many; V gene: TRBV20-1; D gene: NA; J gene: TRBJ2-5; CDR3 protein: CSASGGETQYF; CDR3 DNA: TGCAGTGCTAGCGGGGGAGAGACCCAGTACTTC
clone size: NA; V gene: TRBV6-5; D gene: TRBD1; J gene: TRBJ1-5; CDR3 protein: CASSRTGLRQPQHF; CDR3 DNA: TGTGCCAGCAGCCGGACAGGGCTGAGGCAGCCCCAGCATTTT
clone size: NA; V gene: TRBV4-2; D gene: TRBD2; J gene: TRBJ2-1; CDR3 protein: CASSQPYVRREANNEQFF; CDR3 DNA: TGTGCCAGCAGCCAACCCTACGTTCGGCGGGAGGCAAACAATGAGCAGTTCTTC
clone size: NA; V gene: TRBV20-1; D gene: NA; J gene: TRBJ2-7; CDR3 protein: CSARVAGNWVEQYF; CDR3 DNA: TGCAGTGCTAGAGTTGCGGGGAACTGGGTGGAGCAGTACTTC
clone size: few; V gene: TRBV20-1; D gene: TRBD2; J gene: TRBJ2-5; CDR3 protein: CSARISGRETQYF; CDR3 DNA: TGCAGTGCTAGAATCAGCGGGAGGGAGACCCAGTACTTC
clone size: few; V gene: TRBV29-1; D gene: NA; J gene: TRBJ1-6; CDR3 protein: CSCREVANSPLHF; CDR3 DNA: TGCAGCTGCAGGGAAGTGGCAAATTCACCCCTCCACTTT
clone size: many; V gene: TRBV28; D gene: TRBD2; J gene: TRBJ2-1; CDR3 protein: CASSLLAGGNEQFF; CDR3 DNA: TGTGCCAGCAGTTTACTAGCGGGAGGGAATGAGCAGTTCTTC
clone size: few; V gene: TRBV4-3; D gene: NA; J gene: TRBJ2-3; CDR3 protein: CASSQERASGGTDTQYF; CDR3 DNA: TGCGCCAGCAGCCAAGAGAGGGCCAGCGGAGGCACAGATACGCAGTATTTT